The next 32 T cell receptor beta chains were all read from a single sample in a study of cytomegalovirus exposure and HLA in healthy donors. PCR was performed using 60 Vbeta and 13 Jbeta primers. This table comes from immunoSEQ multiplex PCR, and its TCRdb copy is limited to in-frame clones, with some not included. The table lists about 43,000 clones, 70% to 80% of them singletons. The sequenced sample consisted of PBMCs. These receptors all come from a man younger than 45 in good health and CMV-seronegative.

CDR3 nucleotides: TGCGCCAGCAGGTCAACAGGTACTGTGGGCTACACCTTC. It translates to CASRSTGTVGYTF. V usage is TRBV5-1 and J usage is TRBJ1-2, with D possibly being TRBD1 (5 bases). Germline CDR1 and CDR2: SGHRS and YFSETQ. The CDR3 sequence is 13 residues long. V lost 5 bases to trimming and J lost 8 bases, with 16 bases between them.

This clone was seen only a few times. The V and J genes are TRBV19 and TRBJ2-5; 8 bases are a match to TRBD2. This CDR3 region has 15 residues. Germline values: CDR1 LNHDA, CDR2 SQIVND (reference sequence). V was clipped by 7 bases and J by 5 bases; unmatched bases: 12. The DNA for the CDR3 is TGTGCCAGTACTTCCACCGGGACTAGTTATGAGACCCAGTACTTC. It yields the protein CASTSTGTSYETQYF.

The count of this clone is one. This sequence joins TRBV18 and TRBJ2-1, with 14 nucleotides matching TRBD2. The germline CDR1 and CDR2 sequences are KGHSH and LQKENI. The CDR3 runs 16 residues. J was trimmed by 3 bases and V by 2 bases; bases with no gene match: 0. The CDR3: CASSPGTSGSYNEQFF. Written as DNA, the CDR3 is TGTGCCAGCTCACCAGGGACTAGCGGGAGCTACAATGAGCAGTTCTTC.

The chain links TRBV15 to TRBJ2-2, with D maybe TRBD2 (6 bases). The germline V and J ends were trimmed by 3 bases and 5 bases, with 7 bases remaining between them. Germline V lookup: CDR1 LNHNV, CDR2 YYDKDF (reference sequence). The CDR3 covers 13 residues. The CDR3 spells CATSSRETGELFF. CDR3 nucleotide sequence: TGTGCCACCAGCAGTCGGGAGACCGGGGAGCTGTTTTTT.

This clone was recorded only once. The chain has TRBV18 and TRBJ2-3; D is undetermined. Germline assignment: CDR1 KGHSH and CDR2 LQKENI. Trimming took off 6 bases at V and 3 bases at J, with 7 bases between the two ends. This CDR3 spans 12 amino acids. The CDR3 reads CASSGATDTQYF. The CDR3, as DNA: TGTGCCAGCTCCGGAGCTACAGATACGCAGTATTTT.

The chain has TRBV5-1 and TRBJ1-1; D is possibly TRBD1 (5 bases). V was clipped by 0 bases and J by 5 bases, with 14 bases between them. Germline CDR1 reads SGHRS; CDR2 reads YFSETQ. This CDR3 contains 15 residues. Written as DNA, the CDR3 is TGCGCCAGCAGCTTGGCTCAAACTCAGGGAACTGAAGCTTTCTTT. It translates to CASSLAQTQGTEAFF.

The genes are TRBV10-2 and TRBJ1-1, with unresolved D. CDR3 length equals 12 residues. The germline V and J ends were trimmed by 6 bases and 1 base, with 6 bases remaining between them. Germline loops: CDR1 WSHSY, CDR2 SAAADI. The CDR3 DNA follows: TGCGCCAGCAGACTCACGAACACTGAAGCTTTCTTT. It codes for CASRLTNTEAFF.

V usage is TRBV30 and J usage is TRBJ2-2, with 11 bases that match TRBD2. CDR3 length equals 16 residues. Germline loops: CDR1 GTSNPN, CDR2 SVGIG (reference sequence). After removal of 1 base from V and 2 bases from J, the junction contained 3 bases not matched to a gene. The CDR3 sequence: CAWSAGLAVNTGELFF. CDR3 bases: TGTGCCTGGAGTGCGGGACTAGCGGTCAACACCGGGGAGCTGTTTTTT. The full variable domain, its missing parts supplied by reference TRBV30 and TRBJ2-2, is SQTIHQWPATLVQPVGSPLSLECTVEGTSNPNLYWYRQAAGRGLQLLFYSVGIGQISSEVPQNLSASRPQDRQFILSSKKLLLSDSGFYLCAWSAGLAVNTGELFFGEGSRLTVL.

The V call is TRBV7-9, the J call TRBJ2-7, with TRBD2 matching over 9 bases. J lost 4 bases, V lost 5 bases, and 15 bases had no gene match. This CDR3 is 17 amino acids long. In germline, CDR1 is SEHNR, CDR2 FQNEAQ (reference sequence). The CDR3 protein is CASSNLAGPTLAYEQYF. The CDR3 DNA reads TGTGCCAGCAGCAACCTAGCGGGACCCACCTTGGCGTACGAGCAGTACTTC.

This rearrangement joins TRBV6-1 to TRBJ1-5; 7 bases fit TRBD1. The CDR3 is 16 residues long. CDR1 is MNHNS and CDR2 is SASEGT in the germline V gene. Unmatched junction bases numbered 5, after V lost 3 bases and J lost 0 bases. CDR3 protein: CASSEGTVLSNQPQHF. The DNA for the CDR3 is TGTGCCAGCAGTGAGGGGACAGTTCTTAGCAATCAGCCCCAGCATTTT.

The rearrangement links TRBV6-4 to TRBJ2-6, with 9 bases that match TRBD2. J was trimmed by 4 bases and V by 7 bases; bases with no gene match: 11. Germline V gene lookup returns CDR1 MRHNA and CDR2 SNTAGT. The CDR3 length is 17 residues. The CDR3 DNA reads TGTGCCAGCAACCTTAGCGGGAGAAGGAGAGGGGCCAACGTCCTGACTTTC. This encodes CASNLSGRRRGANVLTF.

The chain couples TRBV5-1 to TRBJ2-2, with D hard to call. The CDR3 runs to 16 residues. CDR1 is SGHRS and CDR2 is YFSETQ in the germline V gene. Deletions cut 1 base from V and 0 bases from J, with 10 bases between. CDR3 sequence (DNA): TGCGCCAGCAGCTTGCAAGTGGCATCGAACACCGGGGAGCTGTTTTTT. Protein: CASSLQVASNTGELFF.

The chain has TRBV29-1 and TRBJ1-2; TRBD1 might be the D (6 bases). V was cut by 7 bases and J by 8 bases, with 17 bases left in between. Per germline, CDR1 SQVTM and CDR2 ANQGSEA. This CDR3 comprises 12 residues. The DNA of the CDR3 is TGCAGCGCGCGGGGGGGGGCACGGGGCTACACCTTC. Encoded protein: CSARGGARGYTF.

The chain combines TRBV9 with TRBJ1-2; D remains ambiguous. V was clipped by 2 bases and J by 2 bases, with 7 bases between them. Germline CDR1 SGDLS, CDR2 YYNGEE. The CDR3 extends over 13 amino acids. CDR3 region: CASSVILNYGYTF. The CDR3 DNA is TGTGCCAGCAGCGTGATCCTAAACTATGGCTACACCTTC. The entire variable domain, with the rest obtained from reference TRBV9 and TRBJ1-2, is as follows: DSGVTQTPKHLITATGQRVTLRCSPRSGDLSVYWYQQSLDQGLQFLIQYYNGEERAKGNILERFSAQQFPDLHSELNLSSLELGDSALYFCASSVILNYGYTFGSGTRLTVV.

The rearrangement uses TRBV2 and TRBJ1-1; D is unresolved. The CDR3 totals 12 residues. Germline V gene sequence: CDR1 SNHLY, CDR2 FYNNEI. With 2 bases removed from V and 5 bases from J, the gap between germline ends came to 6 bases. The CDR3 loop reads CASSERRTEAFF. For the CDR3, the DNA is TGTGCCAGCAGTGAACGGCGGACTGAAGCTTTCTTT.

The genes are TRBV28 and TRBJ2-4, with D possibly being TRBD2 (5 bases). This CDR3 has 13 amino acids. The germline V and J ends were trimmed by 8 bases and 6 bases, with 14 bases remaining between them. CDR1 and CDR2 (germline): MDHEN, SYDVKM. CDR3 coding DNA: TGTGCCAGCGGCCCCGGGAACCTAAACATTCAGTACTTC. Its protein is CASGPGNLNIQYF.

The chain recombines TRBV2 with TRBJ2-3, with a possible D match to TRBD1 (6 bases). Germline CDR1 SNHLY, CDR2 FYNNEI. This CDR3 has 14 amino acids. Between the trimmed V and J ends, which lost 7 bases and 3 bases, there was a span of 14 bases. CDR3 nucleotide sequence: TGTGCCAGCATGGGACACAGCGTGACAGATACGCAGTATTTT. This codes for CASMGHSVTDTQYF.

DNA of the CDR3: TGTGCCAGCAGTGGGAGCGACAGGGACCCTGGAAACACCATATATTTT. Translated: CASSGSDRDPGNTIYF. This chain joins TRBV4-2 and TRBJ1-3; 7 bases fit TRBD1. After removal of 6 bases from V and 2 bases from J, the junction contained 10 bases not matched to a gene. The CDR3 has 16 amino acids. Germline V CDR1 and CDR2: LGHNA, YNFKEQ.

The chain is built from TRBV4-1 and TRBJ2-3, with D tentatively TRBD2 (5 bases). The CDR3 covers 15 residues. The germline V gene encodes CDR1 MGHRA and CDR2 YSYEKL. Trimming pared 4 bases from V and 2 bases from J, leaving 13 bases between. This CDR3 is CASSPLPAATDTQYF. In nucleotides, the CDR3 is TGCGCCAGCAGCCCCCTTCCAGCGGCCACAGATACGCAGTATTTT.

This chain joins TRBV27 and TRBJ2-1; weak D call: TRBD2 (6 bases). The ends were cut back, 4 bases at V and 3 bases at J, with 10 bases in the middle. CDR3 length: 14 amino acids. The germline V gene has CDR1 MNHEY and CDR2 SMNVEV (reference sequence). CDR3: CASSSGSNYNEQFF. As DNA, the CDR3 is TGTGCCAGCAGTTCCGGGAGTAACTACAATGAGCAGTTCTTC.

The CDR3 region is CASSVVSRGDTGELFF. CDR3 DNA: TGTGCCAGCAGCGTAGTGTCCCGAGGCGACACCGGGGAGCTGTTTTTT. V and J are TRBV9 and TRBJ2-2, with D unresolved. The germline V gene encodes CDR1 SGDLS and CDR2 YYNGEE. The CDR3 runs 16 residues. V dropped 0 bases and J dropped 3 bases, with 12 bases sitting between them.

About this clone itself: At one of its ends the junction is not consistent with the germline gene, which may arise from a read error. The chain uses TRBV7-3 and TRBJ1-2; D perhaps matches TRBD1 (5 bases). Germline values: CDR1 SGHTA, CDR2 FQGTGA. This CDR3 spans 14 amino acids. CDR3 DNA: TGTGCCAGCAGCCCCTACTCAGGGAACTGTGGCTACACCTTC. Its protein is CASSPYSGNCGYTF.

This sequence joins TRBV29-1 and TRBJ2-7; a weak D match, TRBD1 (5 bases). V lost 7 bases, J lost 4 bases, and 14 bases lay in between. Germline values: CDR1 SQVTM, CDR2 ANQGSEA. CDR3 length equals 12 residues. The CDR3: CSGLTQGYEQYF. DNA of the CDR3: TGCAGCGGACTGACTCAGGGTTACGAGCAGTACTTC.

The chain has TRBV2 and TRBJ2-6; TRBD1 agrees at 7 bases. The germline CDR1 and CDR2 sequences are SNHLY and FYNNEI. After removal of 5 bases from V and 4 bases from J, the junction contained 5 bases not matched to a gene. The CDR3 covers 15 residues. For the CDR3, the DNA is TGTGCCAGCAGTAGGACAGGTTCAGGGGCCAACGTCCTGACTTTC. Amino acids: CASSRTGSGANVLTF.

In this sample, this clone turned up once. The DNA of the CDR3 is TGTGCCAGCAGTTCCAGGACAGGGGGCAATTGGAATGAGCAGTTCTTC. Its protein product is CASSSRTGGNWNEQFF. V gene TRBV5-4 combines with J gene TRBJ2-1; 11 bases agree with TRBD1. The CDR3 is 16 amino acids. The germline gives CDR1 SGHNT, CDR2 YYREEE (reference sequence). Trimming took 5 bases from V and 7 from J; bases not matched to a gene: 11.

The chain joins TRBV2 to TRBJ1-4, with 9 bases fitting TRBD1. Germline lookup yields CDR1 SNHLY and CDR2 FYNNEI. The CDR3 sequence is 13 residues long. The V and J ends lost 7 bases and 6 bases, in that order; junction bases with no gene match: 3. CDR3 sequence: CASKGQGYEKLFF. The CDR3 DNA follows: TGTGCCAGCAAGGGACAGGGCTATGAAAAACTGTTTTTT.

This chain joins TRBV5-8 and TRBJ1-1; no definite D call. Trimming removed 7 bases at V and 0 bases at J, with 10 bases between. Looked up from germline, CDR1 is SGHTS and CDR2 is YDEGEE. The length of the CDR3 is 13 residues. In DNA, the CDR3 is TGTGCCAGCGTTAAATATATGAACACTGAAGCTTTCTTT. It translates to CASVKYMNTEAFF.

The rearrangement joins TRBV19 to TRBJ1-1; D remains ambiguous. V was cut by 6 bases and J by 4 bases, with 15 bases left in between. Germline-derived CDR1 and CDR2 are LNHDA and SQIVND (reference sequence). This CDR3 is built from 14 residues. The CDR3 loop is CASRLGFGLTEAFF. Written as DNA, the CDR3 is TGTGCCAGTAGGCTCGGGTTCGGACTCACTGAAGCTTTCTTT.

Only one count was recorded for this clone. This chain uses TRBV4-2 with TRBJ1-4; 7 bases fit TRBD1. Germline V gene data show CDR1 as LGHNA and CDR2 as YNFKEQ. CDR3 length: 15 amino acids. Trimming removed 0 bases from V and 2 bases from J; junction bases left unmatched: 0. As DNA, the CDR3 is TGTGCCAGCAGCCAAGAACAGGGGACTAATGAAAAACTGTTTTTT. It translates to CASSQEQGTNEKLFF.

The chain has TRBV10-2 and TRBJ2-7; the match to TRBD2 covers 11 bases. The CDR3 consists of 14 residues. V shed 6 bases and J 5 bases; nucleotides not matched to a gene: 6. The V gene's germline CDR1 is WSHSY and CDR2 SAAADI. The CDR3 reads CASRKGLAENEQYF. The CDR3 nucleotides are TGCGCCAGCAGGAAGGGACTAGCGGAAAACGAGCAGTACTTC.

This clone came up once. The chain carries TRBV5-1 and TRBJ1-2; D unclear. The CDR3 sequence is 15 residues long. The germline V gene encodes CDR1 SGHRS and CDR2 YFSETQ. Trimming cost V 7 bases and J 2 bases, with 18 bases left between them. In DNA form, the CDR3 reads TGCGCCAGCCGACTCTTGAGGGAGTCCAACTATGGCTACACCTTC. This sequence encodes CASRLLRESNYGYTF.

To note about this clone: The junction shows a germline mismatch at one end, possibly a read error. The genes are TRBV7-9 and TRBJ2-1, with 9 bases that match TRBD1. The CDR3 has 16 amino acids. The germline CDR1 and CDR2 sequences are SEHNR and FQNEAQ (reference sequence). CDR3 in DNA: TGTTCCAGCAGCTTAGGGGCGGGGACAGGGATCTATGAGCAGTTCTTC. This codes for CSSSLGAGTGIYEQFF.